This passage covers 29 T cell receptor beta chains from one sample sequenced in a study of tumor-infiltrating lymphocytes in glioblastoma multiforme. Multiple V-beta primers and a C-beta primer amplified TCRB from RNA. One entry per CDR3 protein results from TCRdb running MiXCR on the multiplex PCR reads. The table records 25,000 to 40,000 distinct CDR3 sequences, about 64% of them present only once. Sequenced input: brain tumor tissue. The receptors originated from a male donor with glioblastoma.

This clonotype was detected only once. The CDR3 end shows no conserved phenylalanine or tryptophan, and so a read error is likely. The rearrangement joins TRBV12-3 or TRBV12-4 to TRBJ1-1; D is possibly TRBD1 (5 bases). This CDR3 has 14 residues. Trimming left V 3 bases short and J 3 bases short, with 11 bases between. The CDR3 spells CASSFSGMDTEAFY. The CDR3 DNA sequence: TGTGCCAGCAGTTTTTCAGGGATGGACACTGAAGCTTTCTAT.

Notes on this clonotype: Because the CDR3 is missing its conserved closing phenylalanine or tryptophan, this is likely a read error. This chain links TRBV10-2 with TRBJ1-5; 9 bases fit TRBD1. Germline CDR1 reads WSHSY; CDR2 reads SAAADI. V lost 6 bases, J lost 6 bases, and 9 bases stayed unmatched. The CDR3 totals 15 residues. The CDR3 DNA reads TGCGCCAGCAGACCATTGGCGACAGGGGGTCAGCCCCAGCATTAT. Protein sequence: CASRPLATGGQPQHY.

Details on this clonotype: Mismatch with germline at one junction end may stem from a read error. The chain recombines TRBV20-1 with TRBJ2-1; no reliable D call. Germline CDR1 reads DFQATT; CDR2 reads SNEGSKA (reference sequence). This CDR3 has 14 amino acids. The CDR3 spells CRARYWRSYNELFF. The CDR3, as DNA: TGCAGAGCTAGGTACTGGCGCTCCTACAATGAGCTGTTCTTC.

Concerning this clonotype itself: A read error may produce the germline difference seen at one junction end. The chain carries TRBV18 and TRBJ2-5, with a possible D match to TRBD2 (6 bases). The CDR3 is made up of 14 amino acids. Germline loops: CDR1 KGHSH, CDR2 LQKENI. CDR3 amino acids: CASSPRRAEETQCF. The CDR3, as DNA: TGTGCCAGCTCACCTCGGAGGGCGGAAGAGACCCAGTGCTTC.

The chain carries TRBV4-1 and TRBJ1-2, with 8 bases lining up with TRBD1. The CDR3 runs to 16 residues. Germline lookup yields CDR1 MGHRA and CDR2 YSYEKL. The junction had 5 bases not matched to a gene; V was cut back by 0 bases and J by 2 bases. The CDR3 sequence is CASSQERTGNNYGYTF. DNA of the CDR3: TGCGCCAGCAGCCAAGAGAGGACAGGGAACAACTATGGCTACACCTTC.

Remarks on this clonotype: The junction and the germline gene differ at one end; a read error may be behind it. The chain carries TRBV20-1 and TRBJ2-2; 8 bases line up with TRBD1. CDR3 size: 16 residues. The germline V gene has CDR1 DFQATT and CDR2 SNEGSKA (reference sequence). The CDR3 sequence: CSARPPGQVLSGQLFF. The CDR3, as DNA: TGCAGTGCTAGACCCCCGGGACAGGTATTATCCGGGCAGCTGTTTTTT.

By sample share, this clonotype is medium-sized. The rearrangement uses TRBV29-1 and TRBJ2-7; D may be TRBD1 (6 bases). The CDR3 is 11 residues long. The V end was cut by 1 base, the J end by 7 bases, with 8 bases between. From germline, CDR1 is SQVTM and CDR2 ANQGSEA. CDR3 bases: TGCAGCGTTGAAGGGCAGGGGGAGCAGTACTTC. Translated: CSVEGQGEQYF.

The genes are TRBV2 and TRBJ2-2; 9 nucleotides line up with TRBD1. The length of the CDR3 is 14 residues. The J segment lost 3 bases and the V segment lost 7 bases, leaving 3 bases of the junction unmatched. CDR1 and CDR2 from the germline V gene are SNHLY and FYNNEI. This CDR3 reads CASNGQGYTGELFF. The DNA for the CDR3 is TGTGCCAGCAATGGACAGGGGTACACCGGGGAGCTGTTTTTT.

In its sample, this clonotype is medium-sized. The chain is built from TRBV20-1 and TRBJ2-1, with a possible D match to TRBD1 (6 bases). Between the trimmed V and J ends, which lost 1 base and 8 bases, there was a span of 18 bases. This CDR3 has 15 amino acids. Germline V gene sequence: CDR1 DFQATT, CDR2 SNEGSKA (reference sequence). The CDR3 DNA follows: TGCAGTGCTAGAGCCCTGGACAGCTTAGTCCATGAGCAGTTCTTC. It yields the protein CSARALDSLVHEQFF.

This chain connects TRBV29-1 to TRBJ2-7; D uncertain. CDR3 size: 14 residues. CDR1 and CDR2 (germline): SQVTM, ANQGSEA. The CDR3 loop is CSVVTAWAPVEQYF. As DNA, the CDR3 is TGCAGTGTCGTTACTGCGTGGGCGCCTGTCGAGCAGTACTTC.

This clonotype was counted ten times or more. This may be a read error: a much more frequent sequence differs by one nucleotide. The rearrangement joins TRBV4-1 to TRBJ2-7; TRBD1 is a possible D gene (6 bases). V gave up 4 bases and J gave up 6 bases, with 13 bases separating them. This CDR3 is 13 amino acids long. Germline V gives CDR1 MGHRA, CDR2 YSYEKL. The CDR3 DNA sequence: TGCGCCAGCAGCCGGGGGCCCGCAGTCGAGCAGTACTTC. It is translated as CASSRGPAVEQYF.

This clonotype was found many times. Germline is not matched at one junction end, which may reflect a read error. The chain links TRBV5-1 to TRBJ1-1, with D possibly matching TRBD1 (6 bases). The CDR3 spans 16 residues. The germline CDR1 and CDR2 sequences are SGHRS and YFSETQ. The CDR3 loop reads CASSQSPGHRNPEAFF. CDR3 DNA sequence: TGCGCCAGCAGCCAAAGCCCGGGACACCGGAACCCTGAAGCTTTCTTT.

This sequence joins TRBV12-3 or TRBV12-4 and TRBJ1-2, with D unclear. CDR3 length: 17 residues. V lost 3 bases and J 2 bases, leaving 19 bases between the germline ends. The CDR3 DNA is TGTGCCAGCAGTTTGACGTTTGGCGGGGTACTCAACTATGGCTACACCTTC. The encoded protein is CASSLTFGGVLNYGYTF.

This clonotype was seen only a few times. The genes are TRBV2 and TRBJ2-3, with 7 bases lining up with TRBD1. The CDR3 sequence is 17 residues long. CDR1 SNHLY and CDR2 FYNNEI come from the germline V gene. Germline trimming cut 3 bases from V and 1 base from J; bases unmatched to any gene: 10. CDR3 sequence: CASSDTPRGTRTDTQYF. CDR3 nucleotide sequence: TGTGCCAGCAGTGACACCCCCAGGGGGACCCGCACAGATACGCAGTATTTT. Looking up the rest from reference TRBV2 and TRBJ2-3 gives the full variable domain: EPEVTQTPSHQVTQMGQEVILRCVPISNHLYFYWYRQILGQKVEFLVSFYNNEISEKSEIFDDQFSVERPDGSNFTLKIRSTKLEDSAMYFCASSDTPRGTRTDTQYFGPGTRLTVL.

Details on this clonotype: This may be a read error: a much more frequent sequence differs by one nucleotide. The chain couples TRBV5-1 to TRBJ1-1; D possibly corresponds to TRBD1 (5 bases). The length of the CDR3 is 14 residues. Germline CDR1 is SGHRS and CDR2 is YFSETQ. Trimming cost V 0 bases and J 6 bases, with 12 bases left between them. In nucleotides, the CDR3 is TGCGCCAGCAGCTTGGCCGGGGGTTACGCTGAAGCTTTCTTT. This codes for CASSLAGGYAEAFF.

As to this clonotype: The conserved phenylalanine or tryptophan is not found at the CDR3 terminus, so this likely reflects a read error. The chain combines TRBV20-1 with TRBJ1-6, with D hard to call. This CDR3 has 15 residues. CDR1 and CDR2 from the germline V gene are DFQATT and SNEGSKA (reference sequence). CDR3 sequence: CRTRGRGSVNSPLHY. The CDR3 nucleotides are TGCAGAACTAGAGGGCGGGGTTCCGTGAATTCACCCCTCCACTAT.

This clonotype was seen repeatedly, ten times or more. The rearrangement links TRBV5-1 to TRBJ2-1; TRBD2 aligns across 8 bases. The CDR3 loop spans 15 amino acids. Germline values: CDR1 SGHRS, CDR2 YFSETQ. The V and J ends lost 0 bases and 8 bases, in that order; junction bases with no gene match: 7. The CDR3 sequence: CASSLDGTSLYEQFF. DNA for the CDR3: TGCGCCAGCAGCTTGGACGGGACTAGTCTGTATGAGCAGTTCTTC.

This clonotype was seen ten or more times. The rearrangement uses TRBV14 and TRBJ2-7, with D possibly matching TRBD2 (5 bases). The CDR3 is 13 amino acids. Deletions cut 1 base from V and 7 bases from J, with 11 bases between. CDR1 SGHDN and CDR2 FVKESK come from the germline V gene. The CDR3 DNA is TGTGCCAGCAGCCAAGGCTCGGGGAGTGAGCAGTACTTC. It is translated as CASSQGSGSEQYF.

A few counts support this clonotype. Relative to the germline gene, one junction end is altered; a read error may explain this. The chain recombines TRBV4-2 with TRBJ2-7; no reliable D call. The germline V gene has CDR1 LGHNA and CDR2 YNFKEQ. The CDR3 has 13 residues. CDR3 in amino acids: CANSQEDGSRKYF. In DNA, the CDR3 is TGTGCCAACAGCCAAGAAGACGGCTCTCGGAAGTACTTC.

This chain connects TRBV6-1 to TRBJ1-5; D unclear. The CDR3 extends over 13 amino acids. Germline V CDR1 and CDR2: MNHNS, SASEGT. Trimming left V 6 bases short and J 3 bases short, with 9 bases between. The CDR3 here is CASSLTHNQPQHF. The CDR3 coding sequence is TGTGCCAGCAGCCTCACTCACAATCAGCCCCAGCATTTT.

This clonotype was observed at least ten times. The chain uses TRBV4-1 and TRBJ2-1, with 12 positions matching TRBD2. The CDR3 consists of 16 residues. CDR1 MGHRA and CDR2 YSYEKL come from the germline V gene. Trimming cost V 3 bases and J 9 bases; bases outside gene matches: 9. CDR3: CASSQPSGRADSEQFF. The DNA for the CDR3 is TGCGCCAGCAGCCAGCCTAGCGGGAGGGCCGACTCTGAGCAGTTCTTC.

The chain is built from TRBV6-2 or TRBV6-3 and TRBJ2-7; TRBD2 matches 10 bases. V lost 9 bases and J lost 1; bases outside the gene matches: 15. Germline loops: CDR1 MNHEY, CDR2 SVGEGT. The length of the CDR3 is 17 residues. The CDR3 sequence is CASATGTSAISSYEQYF. In DNA form, the CDR3 reads TGTGCCAGTGCTACCGGGACTAGCGCGATAAGTTCCTACGAGCAGTACTTC.

This clonotype was counted at least ten times. The chain recombines TRBV28 with TRBJ1-2; no firm D call. V was shortened by 5 bases and J by 3 bases, with 13 bases between the two germline ends. Germline V gene sequence: CDR1 MDHEN, CDR2 SYDVKM. The CDR3 loop spans 14 amino acids. CDR3 residues: CASSGGRIDYGYTF. CDR3 nucleotides: TGTGCCAGCAGTGGCGGGCGAATCGACTATGGCTACACCTTC.

Turning to this clonotype: The missing conserved phenylalanine or tryptophan at the end of this CDR3 makes a read error likely. The DNA is omitted, as the CDR3 cannot be located on it reliably, and the CDR3 follows TCRdb's listing. The gene calls are TRBV29-1 and TRBJ2-7; the table's D gene call, TRBD2, was not cross checked with the DNA. The CDR3 has 14 amino acids, counting both end residues. Germline CDR1 and CDR2: SQVTM and ANQGSEA. The CDR3 loop is CNVVPGQGFYEQYL.

This clonotype was detected ten times or more. This chain joins TRBV6-6 and TRBJ2-5, with D possibly TRBD1 on 6 matching bases. This CDR3 is built from 12 residues. Trimming took off 5 bases at V and 4 bases at J, with 8 bases between the two ends. Germline CDR1 reads MNHNY; CDR2 reads SVGAGI (reference sequence). CDR3 DNA: TGTGCCAGCAGTCCCAGGGGAGAGACCCAGTACTTC. This gives the protein CASSPRGETQYF.

This clonotype was seen a single time. The chain has TRBV12-3 or TRBV12-4 and TRBJ2-3; tentatively, D is TRBD1 (6 bases). Trimming removed 5 bases at V and 8 bases at J, with 11 bases between. This CDR3 region has 12 residues. The CDR3 nucleotides are TGTGCCAGCAGTCAGGGGAAGGGTACGCAGTATTTT. Translating it yields CASSQGKGTQYF.

This chain connects TRBV20-1 to TRBJ1-4; D remains ambiguous. Germline V gene sequence: CDR1 DFQATT, CDR2 SNEGSKA (reference sequence). V dropped 2 bases and J dropped 6 bases, with 19 bases sitting between them. The CDR3 is made up of 16 amino acids. CDR3 in amino acids: CSARTPDAPTDEKLFF. CDR3 coding DNA: TGCAGTGCTAGAACACCGGACGCTCCGACCGATGAAAAACTGTTTTTT.

On this clonotype itself: Sequence at one end of the junction differs from germline and may be a read error. V is TRBV29-1 and J is TRBJ2-7; TRBD1 is a possible D gene (5 bases). The CDR3 spans 14 residues. Germline V gives CDR1 SQVTM, CDR2 ANQGSEA. The CDR3 DNA follows: TGCAGCGTAGTACCCAGGCAGGGCTTCTACGAGCAATACTTC. Translated, it gives CSVVPRQGFYEQYF.

As regards this clonotype: One junction end does not reproduce the germline sequence, and a read error may be involved. The V and J genes are TRBV12-3 or TRBV12-4 and TRBJ2-3; D is undetermined. The CDR3 extends over 14 amino acids. This chain's CDR3 is CASSPFSVPDMQYF. The CDR3 region has the DNA TGTGCCAGCAGCCCCTTTTCAGTCCCAGATATGCAGTATTTT.